This T cell receptor beta chain was captured by sequencing in a study of CD8 T cells in Susac syndrome. Negative isolation was applied to CD8+ and CD4+ T cells, and FACS enrichment was applied to TEMRA cells. When the RNA was reverse transcribed, random hexamers were used with an input of roughly 0.45 to 1 ug. TCR beta CDR3 was amplified by immunoSEQ covering 54 Vbeta and 13 Jbeta. TCRdb reprocessed the immunoSEQ multiplex PCR reads with MiXCR, giving one entry per CDR3 protein. The sample holds about 300,000 distinct CDR3 sequences, about nine tenths seen once. The sample consisted of CD8+ T cells from PBMCs. This TCR came from a human donor with multiple sclerosis.

CDR3 in amino acids: CASSLGSFDSYNEQFF. DNA of the CDR3: TGTGCCAGCAGTTTGGGTAGCTTCGACTCCTACAATGAGCAGTTCTTC. The rearrangement uses TRBV27 and TRBJ2-1; D not resolved. The germline CDR1 and CDR2 sequences are MNHEY and SMNVEV (reference sequence). Trimming stripped 3 bases from V and 0 bases from J, with 12 bases between. The CDR3 runs 16 residues.